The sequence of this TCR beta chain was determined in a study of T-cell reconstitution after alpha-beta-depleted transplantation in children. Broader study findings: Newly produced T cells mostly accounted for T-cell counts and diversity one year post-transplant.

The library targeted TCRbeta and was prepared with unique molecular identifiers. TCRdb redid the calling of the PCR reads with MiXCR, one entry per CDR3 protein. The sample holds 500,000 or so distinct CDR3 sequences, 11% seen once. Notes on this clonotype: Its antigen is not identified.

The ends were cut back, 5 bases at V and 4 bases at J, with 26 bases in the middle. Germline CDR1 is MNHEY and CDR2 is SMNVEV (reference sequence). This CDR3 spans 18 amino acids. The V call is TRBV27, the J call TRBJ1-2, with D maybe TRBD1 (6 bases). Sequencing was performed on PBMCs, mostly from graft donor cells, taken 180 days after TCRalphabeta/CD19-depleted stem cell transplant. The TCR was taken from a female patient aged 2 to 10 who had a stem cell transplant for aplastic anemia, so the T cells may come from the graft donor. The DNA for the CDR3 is TGTGCCAGCAGTCCGACCTCTCTTCCGGGGGCCCCGCGCTATGGCTACACCTTC. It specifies CASSPTSLPGAPRYGYTF.